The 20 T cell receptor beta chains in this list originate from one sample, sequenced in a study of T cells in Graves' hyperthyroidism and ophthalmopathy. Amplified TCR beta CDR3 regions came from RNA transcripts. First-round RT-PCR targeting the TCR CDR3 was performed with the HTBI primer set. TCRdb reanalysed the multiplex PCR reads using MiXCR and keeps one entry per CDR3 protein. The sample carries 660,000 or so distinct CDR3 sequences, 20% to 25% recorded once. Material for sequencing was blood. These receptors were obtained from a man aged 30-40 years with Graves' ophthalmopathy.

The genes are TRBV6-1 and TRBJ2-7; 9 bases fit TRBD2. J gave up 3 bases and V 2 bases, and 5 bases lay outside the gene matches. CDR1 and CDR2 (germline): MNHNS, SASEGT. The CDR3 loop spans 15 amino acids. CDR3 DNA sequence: TGTGCCAGCAGTGAAACCCAGCGGGAGGTCTACGAGCAGTACTTC. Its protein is CASSETQREVYEQYF.

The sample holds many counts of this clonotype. CDR3 nucleotide sequence: TGTGCCAGCAGCTTGATACCTACGTGGACGGGAGGCTACACCTTC. Translated: CASSLIPTWTGGYTF. The chain is built from TRBV7-2 and TRBJ1-2; D gene uncertain. Trimming shortened V by 3 bases and J by 8 bases, and 19 bases separated the two germline ends. The CDR3 loop spans 15 amino acids. Germline V lookup: CDR1 SGHTA, CDR2 FQGNSA.

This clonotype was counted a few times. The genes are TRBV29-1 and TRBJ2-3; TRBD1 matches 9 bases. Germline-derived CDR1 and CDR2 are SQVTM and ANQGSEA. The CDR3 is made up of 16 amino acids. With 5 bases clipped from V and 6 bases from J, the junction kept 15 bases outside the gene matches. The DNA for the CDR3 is TGCAGCGTTTGCAGGACAGGGGTGGGATCTGCCGATACGCAGTATTTT. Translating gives CSVCRTGVGSADTQYF.

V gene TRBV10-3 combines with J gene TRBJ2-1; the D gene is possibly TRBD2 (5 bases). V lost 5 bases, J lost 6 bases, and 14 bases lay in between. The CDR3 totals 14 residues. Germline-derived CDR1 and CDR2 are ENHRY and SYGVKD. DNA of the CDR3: TGTGCCATCAGTCGGGATCCCCTTTTCAATGAGCAGTTCTTC. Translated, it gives CAISRDPLFNEQFF.

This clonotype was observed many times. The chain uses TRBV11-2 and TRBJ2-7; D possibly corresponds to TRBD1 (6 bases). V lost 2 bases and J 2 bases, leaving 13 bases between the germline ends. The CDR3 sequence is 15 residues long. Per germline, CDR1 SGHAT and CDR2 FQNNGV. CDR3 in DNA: TGTGCCAGCAGCTTAACGAGGGACACTGCCTACGAGCAGTACTTC. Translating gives CASSLTRDTAYEQYF.

CDR3 in DNA: TGTGCCAGCAGCCGAGGACAGGAAGGTCAGCCCCAGCATTTT. It translates to CASSRGQEGQPQHF. The chain links TRBV7-2 to TRBJ1-5, with 7 positions matching TRBD1. Trimming removed 5 bases from V and 6 bases from J; junction bases left unmatched: 7. The CDR3 is made up of 14 amino acids. Germline V lookup: CDR1 SGHTA, CDR2 FQGNSA.

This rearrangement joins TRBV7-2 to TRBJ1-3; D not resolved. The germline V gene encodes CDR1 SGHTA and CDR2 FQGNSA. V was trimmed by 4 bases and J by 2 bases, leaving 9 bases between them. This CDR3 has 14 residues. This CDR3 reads CASSSPTPGNTIYF. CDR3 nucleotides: TGTGCCAGCAGCTCCCCGACCCCTGGAAACACCATATATTTT.

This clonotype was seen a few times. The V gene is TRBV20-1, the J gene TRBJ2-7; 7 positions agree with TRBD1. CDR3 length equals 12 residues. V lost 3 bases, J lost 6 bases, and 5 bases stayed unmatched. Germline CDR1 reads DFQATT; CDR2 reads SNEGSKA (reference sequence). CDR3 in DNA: TGCAGTGCTAGGATTACAGGGGCCGAGCAGTACTTC. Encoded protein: CSARITGAEQYF.

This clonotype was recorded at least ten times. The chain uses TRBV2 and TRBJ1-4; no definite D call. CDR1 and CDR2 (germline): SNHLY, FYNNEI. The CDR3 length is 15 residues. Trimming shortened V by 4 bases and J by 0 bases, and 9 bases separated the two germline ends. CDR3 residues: CASSATSSTNEKLFF. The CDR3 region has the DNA TGTGCCAGCAGTGCAACCTCTTCAACTAATGAAAAACTGTTTTTT.

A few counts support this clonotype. The CDR3 reads CATSDPRVAKNIQYF. The CDR3 DNA reads TGTGCCACCAGTGACCCTAGGGTCGCCAAAAACATTCAGTACTTC. The chain couples TRBV24-1 to TRBJ2-4; D is undetermined. With 4 bases removed from V and 1 base from J, the gap between germline ends came to 10 bases. The V gene's germline CDR1 is KGHDR and CDR2 SFDVKD. CDR3 size: 15 residues.

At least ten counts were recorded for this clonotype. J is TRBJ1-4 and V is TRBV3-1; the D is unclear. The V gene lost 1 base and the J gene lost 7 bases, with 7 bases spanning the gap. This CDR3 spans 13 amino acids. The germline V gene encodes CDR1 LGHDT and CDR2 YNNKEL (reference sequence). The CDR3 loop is CASSQGGGEKLFF. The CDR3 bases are TGTGCCAGCAGCCAAGGAGGAGGTGAAAAACTGTTTTTT.

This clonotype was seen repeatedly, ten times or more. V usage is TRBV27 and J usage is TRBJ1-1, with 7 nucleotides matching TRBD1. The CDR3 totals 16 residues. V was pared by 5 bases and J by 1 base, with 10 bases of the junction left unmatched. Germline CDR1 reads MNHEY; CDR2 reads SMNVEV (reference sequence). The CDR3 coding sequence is TGTGCCAGCAGTCCCGGGACAGAGTGGGCGAACACTGAAGCTTTCTTT. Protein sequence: CASSPGTEWANTEAFF.

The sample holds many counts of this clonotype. CDR3 sequence reads: CASSGRQGAWETQYF. CDR3 bases: TGTGCCAGCAGCGGTAGACAGGGGGCCTGGGAGACCCAGTACTTC. This chain links TRBV7-9 with TRBJ2-5; TRBD1 matches 10 bases. V dropped 5 bases and J dropped 5; count of bases not matched to a gene: 8. CDR3 size: 15 residues. Germline V CDR1 and CDR2: SEHNR, FQNEAQ (reference sequence).

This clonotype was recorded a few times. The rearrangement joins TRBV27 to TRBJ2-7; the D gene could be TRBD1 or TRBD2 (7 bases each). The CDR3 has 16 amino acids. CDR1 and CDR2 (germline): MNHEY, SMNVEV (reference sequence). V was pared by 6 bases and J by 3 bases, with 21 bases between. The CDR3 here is CASSSRRGGGGYEQYF. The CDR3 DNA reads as TGTGCCAGCAGCTCCCGCCGGGGAGGGGGCGGCTACGAGCAGTACTTC.

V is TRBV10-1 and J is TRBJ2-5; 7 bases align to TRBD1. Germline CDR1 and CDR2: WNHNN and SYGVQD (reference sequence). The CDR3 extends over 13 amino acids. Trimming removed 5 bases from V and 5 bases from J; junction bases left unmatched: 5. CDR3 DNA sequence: TGCGCCAGCAGTCAACAGGGGACGGAGACCCAGTACTTC. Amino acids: CASSQQGTETQYF.

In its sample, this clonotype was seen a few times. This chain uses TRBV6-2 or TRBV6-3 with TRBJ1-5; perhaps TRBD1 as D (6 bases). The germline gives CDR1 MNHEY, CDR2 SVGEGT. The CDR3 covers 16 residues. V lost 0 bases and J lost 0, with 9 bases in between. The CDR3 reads CASSYSIGGSNQPQHF. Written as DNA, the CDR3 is TGTGCCAGCAGTTACTCGATAGGGGGTAGCAATCAGCCCCAGCATTTT.

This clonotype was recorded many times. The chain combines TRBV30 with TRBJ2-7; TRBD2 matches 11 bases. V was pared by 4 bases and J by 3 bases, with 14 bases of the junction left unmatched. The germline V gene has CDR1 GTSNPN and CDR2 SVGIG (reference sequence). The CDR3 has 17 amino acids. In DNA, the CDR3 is TGTGCCTGGACTCCAACCTTTAGACTAGCGGGACTCTACGAGCAGTACTTC. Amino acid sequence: CAWTPTFRLAGLYEQYF.

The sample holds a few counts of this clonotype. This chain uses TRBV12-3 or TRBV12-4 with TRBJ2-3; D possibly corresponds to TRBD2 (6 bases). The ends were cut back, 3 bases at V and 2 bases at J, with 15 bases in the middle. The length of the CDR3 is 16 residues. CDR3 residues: CASSFSSGFSTDTQYF. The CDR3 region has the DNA TGTGCCAGCAGTTTCTCCAGCGGGTTTTCCACAGATACGCAGTATTTT.

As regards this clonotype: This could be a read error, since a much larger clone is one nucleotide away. CDR3 loop: CASSSTGGRTDTRYF. The CDR3 bases are TGTGCCAGCAGTTCGACAGGGGGGCGGACAGATACGCGGTATTTT. This sequence joins TRBV27 and TRBJ2-3; 9 bases fit TRBD1. The CDR3 runs to 15 residues. Germline CDR1 is MNHEY and CDR2 is SMNVEV (reference sequence).

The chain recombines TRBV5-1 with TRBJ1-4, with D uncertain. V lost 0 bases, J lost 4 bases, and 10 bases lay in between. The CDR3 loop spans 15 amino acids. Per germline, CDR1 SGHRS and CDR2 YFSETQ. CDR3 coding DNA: TGCGCCAGCAGCTTGGCTGTGGGGATTAATGAAAAACTGTTTTTT. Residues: CASSLAVGINEKLFF.